What follows are 22 T cell receptor beta chains derived from one specimen sequenced in a study of T cells in Graves' hyperthyroidism and ophthalmopathy (dated by TCRdb to the late 2010s). Libraries were constructed by multiplex PCR. This sample was sequenced with an Illumina HiSeq 2000. Amplification of TCR beta CDR3 regions was carried out from RNA transcripts. A first-round RT-PCR of the TCR CDR3 used the HTBI primer set with the Qiagen OneStep RT-PCR kit. TCRdb applied fastp at Q25 and MiXCR to the public reads, then kept only in-frame beta chains. CDR3 protein duplicates are merged, each entry listing the most common genes and DNA. The sample profile shows about 420,000 distinct CDR3 sequences; less than 20% of them were found once. 14% of the sample rests with the top ten. Sequences were obtained from blood. These TCRs come from a woman under 30 with Graves' hyperthyroidism.

Details on this clonotype: This clone may be a read error of a much larger clone one base away. The J gene is TRBJ2-1, the V gene TRBV28, with 14 nucleotides matching TRBD2. The junction had 3 bases not matched to a gene; V was cut back by 0 bases and J by 8 bases. The CDR3 totals 16 residues. Germline loops: CDR1 MDHEN, CDR2 SYDVKM. The CDR3 spells CASSLWGLAGVDEQFF. The CDR3 DNA sequence: TGTGCCAGCAGTTTATGGGGACTAGCGGGAGTCGATGAGCAGTTCTTC.

This clonotype was seen at least ten times. The genes are TRBV2 and TRBJ1-1; D remains ambiguous. The germline CDR1 and CDR2 sequences are SNHLY and FYNNEI. The ends were cut back, 4 bases at V and 0 bases at J, with 9 bases in the middle. The CDR3 loop spans 14 amino acids. The CDR3 here is CASSARLVNTEAFF. The CDR3 coding sequence is TGTGCCAGCAGTGCACGGTTGGTGAACACTGAAGCTTTCTTT. Supplemented by reference TRBV2 and TRBJ1-1, the full variable domain reads EPEVTQTPSHQVTQMGQEVILRCVPISNHLYFYWYRQILGQKVEFLVSFYNNEISEKSEIFDDQFSVERPDGSNFTLKIRSTKLEDSAMYFCASSARLVNTEAFFGQGTRLTVV.

This clonotype was seen at least ten times. V is TRBV10-3 and J is TRBJ2-7, with D maybe TRBD1 (6 bases). Between the trimmed V and J ends, which lost 3 bases and 0 bases, there was a span of 6 bases. The CDR3 consists of 13 residues. CDR1 is ENHRY and CDR2 is SYGVKD in the germline V gene. The CDR3 is CAISEGGSYEQYF. In DNA, the CDR3 is TGTGCCATCAGTGAAGGGGGCTCCTACGAGCAGTACTTC.

This clonotype occurred many times. The gene calls are TRBV7-2 and TRBJ1-1; a possible D gene is TRBD1 (5 bases). Germline V gene lookup returns CDR1 SGHTA and CDR2 FQGNSA. This CDR3 comprises 15 residues. Trimming removed 5 bases at V and 8 bases at J, with 21 bases between. The CDR3 coding sequence is TGTGCCAGCAGCCCCAAGGGCGCGAGTAAGGGGGAAGCTTTCTTT. This sequence encodes CASSPKGASKGEAFF.

At least ten counts were recorded for this clonotype. The chain combines TRBV29-1 with TRBJ2-3, with D possibly matching TRBD1 (6 bases). The V gene lost 8 bases and the J gene lost 2 bases, with 17 bases spanning the gap. Germline V gives CDR1 SQVTM, CDR2 ANQGSEA. CDR3 size: 14 residues. The CDR3 loop is CSSLDRAFTDTQYF. The DNA of the CDR3 is TGCAGCTCCTTGGACAGAGCGTTCACAGATACGCAGTATTTT.

Many counts were recorded for this clonotype. The CDR3 nucleotides are TGCAGTGCTAGAGCGACAGTTGGCAATCAGCCCCAGCATTTT. Translating gives CSARATVGNQPQHF. The V and J genes are TRBV20-1 and TRBJ1-5; possible D gene TRBD1, 5 bases. This CDR3 comprises 14 residues. Germline assignment: CDR1 DFQATT and CDR2 SNEGSKA (reference sequence). V lost 1 base and J 2 bases, leaving 9 bases between the germline ends.

Turning to this clonotype: This may stem from a read error, because a much larger clone lies one nucleotide away. The genes are TRBV7-6 and TRBJ1-4, with 11 bases aligning to TRBD1. The V segment lost 5 bases and the J segment 7 bases; nucleotides outside the gene matches: 21. The length of the CDR3 is 20 residues. Germline-derived CDR1 and CDR2 are SGHVS and FNYEAQ. The CDR3: CASSLRTWTGGAGASEKLFF. The CDR3 DNA is TGTGCCAGCAGCCTACGAACCTGGACAGGGGGCGCCGGGGCTAGTGAAAAACTGTTTTTT.

The gene calls are TRBV29-1 and TRBJ1-2; weak D call: TRBD1 (6 bases). With 7 bases removed from V and 4 bases from J, the gap between germline ends came to 13 bases. The CDR3 totals 12 residues. Per the germline V gene, CDR1 is SQVTM and CDR2 is ANQGSEA. The CDR3 nucleotides read TGCAGCGCACAAGGGACATCCTATGGCTACACCTTC. It translates to CSAQGTSYGYTF. Full variable domain (remainder filled in from reference TRBV29-1 and TRBJ1-2): SAVISQKPSRDICQRGTSLTIQCQVDSQVTMMFWYRQQPGQSLTLIATANQGSEATYESGFVIDKFPISRPNLTFSTLTVSNMSPEDSSIYLCSAQGTSYGYTFGSGTRLTVV.

This clonotype showed up many times. CDR3 sequence reads: CASSLTSEATQYF. CDR3 DNA: TGTGCCAGCAGTCTGACTAGCGAGGCTACGCAGTATTTT. The chain joins TRBV12-3 or TRBV12-4 to TRBJ2-3, with TRBD2 matching 8 bases. V was clipped by 5 bases and J by 8 bases; unmatched bases: 6. The CDR3 has 13 amino acids.

This clonotype was counted ten times or more. V is TRBV28 and J is TRBJ1-2; D may be TRBD1 (5 bases). The V gene's germline CDR1 is MDHEN and CDR2 SYDVKM. The CDR3 is 13 amino acids. CDR3 amino acids: CVSTSGGKYGYTF. CDR3 nucleotide sequence: TGTGTATCAACAAGCGGGGGGAAGTATGGCTACACCTTC.

This sequence joins TRBV29-1 and TRBJ2-3; D may be TRBD1 or TRBD2 (6 bases each). There are 14 residues in the CDR3. V lost 7 bases, J lost 4 bases, and 18 bases lay in between. CDR1 and CDR2 (germline): SQVTM, ANQGSEA. The CDR3 here is CSARGGRGPDTQYF. The CDR3 DNA is TGCAGCGCCCGGGGAGGCAGGGGCCCAGATACGCAGTATTTT.

This clonotype was seen more than once but under ten times. This chain's CDR3 is CASRGRMDYGYTF. DNA for the CDR3: TGTGCCAGCAGGGGCAGGATGGACTATGGCTACACCTTC. V is TRBV6-1 and J is TRBJ1-2; D unclear. This CDR3 contains 13 residues. V lost 6 bases and J 3 bases, leaving 11 bases between the germline ends. The germline CDR1 and CDR2 sequences are MNHNS and SASEGT.

The gene calls are TRBV29-1 and TRBJ2-7, with TRBD1 identical over 8 bases. V lost 4 bases, J lost 4 bases, and 0 bases stayed unmatched. CDR3 length equals 11 residues. Germline CDR1 and CDR2: SQVTM and ANQGSEA. The DNA for the CDR3 is TGCAGCGTTGGGACAGGGTACGAGCAGTACTTC. It encodes CSVGTGYEQYF.

V gene TRBV15 combines with J gene TRBJ2-7; the D is unclear. Germline loops: CDR1 LNHNV, CDR2 YYDKDF (reference sequence). V shed 0 bases and J shed 7 bases, with 7 bases lying between them. This CDR3 has 12 amino acids. CDR3 sequence reads: CATSRDETEQYF. CDR3 coding DNA: TGTGCCACCAGCAGAGATGAGACAGAGCAGTACTTC.

This clonotype has only a few counts. V usage is TRBV6-2 or TRBV6-3 and J usage is TRBJ1-2; no reliable D call. Germline CDR1 is MNHEY and CDR2 is SVGEGT. CDR3 size: 11 residues. V dropped 7 bases and J dropped 8 bases, with 11 bases sitting between them. CDR3: CASKGLQGYTF. Here the CDR3 DNA reads TGTGCCAGCAAAGGGCTCCAGGGCTACACCTTC.

In its sample, this clonotype was seen many times. The CDR3 region is CASSSLGQGSGANVLTF. The CDR3 DNA reads as TGTGCCAGCAGTTCTCTCGGACAGGGCTCTGGGGCCAACGTCCTGACTTTC. The V gene is TRBV28, the J gene TRBJ2-6; TRBD1 agrees at 8 bases. CDR3 length: 17 amino acids. Trimming took 4 bases from V and 0 from J; bases not matched to a gene: 5. CDR1 and CDR2 (germline): MDHEN, SYDVKM.

This clonotype was seen a handful of times. This chain connects TRBV7-9 to TRBJ2-2, with D hard to call. The CDR3 runs to 14 residues. Per the germline V gene, CDR1 is SEHNR and CDR2 is FQNEAQ (reference sequence). V was cut by 5 bases and J by 2 bases, with 9 bases left in between. CDR3 loop: CASSTGPNTGELFF. As DNA, the CDR3 is TGTGCCAGCAGCACGGGTCCAAACACCGGGGAGCTGTTTTTT.

This clonotype occurred many times. DNA for the CDR3: TGTGCCATCAGTGAATGGACGAGCTACGAGCAGTACTTC. This translates into CAISEWTSYEQYF. The chain couples TRBV10-3 to TRBJ2-7; unclear D gene. Trimming pared 3 bases from V and 3 bases from J, leaving 9 bases between. The CDR3 runs 13 residues. In germline, CDR1 is ENHRY, CDR2 SYGVKD.

A few counts support this clonotype. This sequence joins TRBV4-1 and TRBJ2-7, with 7 nucleotides matching TRBD1. Germline V gives CDR1 MGHRA, CDR2 YSYEKL. This CDR3 has 17 amino acids. The ends lost 0 bases at V and 0 bases at J; junction bases unmatched: 8. The CDR3 coding sequence is TGCGCCAGCAGCCAAGATCCGGCAGGGGGAAGCTCCTACGAGCAGTACTTC. Translating it yields CASSQDPAGGSSYEQYF.

The DNA for the CDR3 is TGTGCCAGCACTCGAACAAGCGAGGACGGGGAGCTGTTTTTT. This translates into CASTRTSEDGELFF. The chain recombines TRBV27 with TRBJ2-2, with D unresolved. Germline lookup yields CDR1 MNHEY and CDR2 SMNVEV (reference sequence). Trimming pared 7 bases from V and 7 bases from J, leaving 16 bases between. This CDR3 is 14 amino acids long.

This clonotype came up many times. The chain employs TRBV20-1 and TRBJ2-1; 8 nucleotides agree with TRBD2. CDR3 size: 15 residues. Germline CDR1 DFQATT, CDR2 SNEGSKA (reference sequence). Trimming removed 7 bases from V and 6 bases from J; junction bases left unmatched: 14. The DNA of the CDR3 is TGCAGTGTCGGGGGGGGAACCGGGACCCTCAATGAGCAGTTCTTC. Translating it yields CSVGGGTGTLNEQFF.

This clonotype was recorded many times. The chain is built from TRBV5-1 and TRBJ1-1; D remains ambiguous. Germline CDR1 is SGHRS and CDR2 is YFSETQ. The CDR3 loop spans 15 amino acids. V was shortened by 0 bases and J by 4 bases, with 13 bases between the two germline ends. DNA of the CDR3: TGCGCCAGCAGCTTGGGGACCGTGGTTGGCACTGAAGCTTTCTTT. Translation gives CASSLGTVVGTEAFF.